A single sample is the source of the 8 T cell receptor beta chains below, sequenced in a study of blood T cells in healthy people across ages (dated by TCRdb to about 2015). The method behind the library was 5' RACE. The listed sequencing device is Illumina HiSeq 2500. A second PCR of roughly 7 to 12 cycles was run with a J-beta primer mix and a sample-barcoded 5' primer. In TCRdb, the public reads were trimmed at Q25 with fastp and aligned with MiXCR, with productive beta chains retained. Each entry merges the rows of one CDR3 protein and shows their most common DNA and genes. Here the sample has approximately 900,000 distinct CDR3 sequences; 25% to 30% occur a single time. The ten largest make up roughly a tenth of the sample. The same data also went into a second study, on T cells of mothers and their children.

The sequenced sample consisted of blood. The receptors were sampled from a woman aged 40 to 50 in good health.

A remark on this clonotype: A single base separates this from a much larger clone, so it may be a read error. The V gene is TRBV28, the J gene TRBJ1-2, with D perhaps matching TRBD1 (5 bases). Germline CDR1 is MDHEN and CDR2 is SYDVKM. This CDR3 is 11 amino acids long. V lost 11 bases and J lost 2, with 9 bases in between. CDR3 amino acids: CAHAGNYGYTF. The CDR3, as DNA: TGTGCCCATGCAGGGAACTATGGCTACACCTTC.

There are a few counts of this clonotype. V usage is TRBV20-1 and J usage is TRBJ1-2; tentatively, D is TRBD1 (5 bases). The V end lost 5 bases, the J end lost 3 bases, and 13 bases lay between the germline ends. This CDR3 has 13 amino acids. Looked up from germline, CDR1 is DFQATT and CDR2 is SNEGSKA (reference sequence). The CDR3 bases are TGCAGTGCTGGGCGGGGACGTGACTATGGCTACACCTTC. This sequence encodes CSAGRGRDYGYTF.

The CDR3 loop is CSAPKMDVNYGYTF. CDR3 bases: TGCAGTGCTCCAAAAATGGACGTAAACTATGGCTACACCTTC. This chain joins TRBV20-1 and TRBJ1-2; D call uncertain. The CDR3 is 14 residues long. The V end lost 5 bases, the J end lost 2 bases, and 15 bases lay between the germline ends. CDR1 is DFQATT and CDR2 is SNEGSKA in the germline V gene (reference sequence).

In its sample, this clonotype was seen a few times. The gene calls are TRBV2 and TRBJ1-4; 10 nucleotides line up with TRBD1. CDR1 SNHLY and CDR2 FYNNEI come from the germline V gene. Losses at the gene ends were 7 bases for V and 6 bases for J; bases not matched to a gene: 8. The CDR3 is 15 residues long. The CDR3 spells CASTATGGWYEKLFF. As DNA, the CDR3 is TGTGCCAGCACCGCGACAGGGGGCTGGTATGAAAAACTGTTTTTT.

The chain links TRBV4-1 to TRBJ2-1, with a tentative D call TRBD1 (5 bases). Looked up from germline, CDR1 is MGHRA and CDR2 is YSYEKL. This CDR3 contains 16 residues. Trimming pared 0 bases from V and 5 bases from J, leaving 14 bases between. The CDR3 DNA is TGCGCCAGCAGCCAAGAAAGTTTAACAGGCAACAATGAGCAGTTCTTC. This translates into CASSQESLTGNNEQFF.

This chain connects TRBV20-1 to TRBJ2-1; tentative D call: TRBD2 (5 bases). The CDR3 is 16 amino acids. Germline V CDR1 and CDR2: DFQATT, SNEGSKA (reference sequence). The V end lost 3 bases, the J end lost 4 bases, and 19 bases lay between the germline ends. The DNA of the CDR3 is TGCAGTGCTAGGAAGCTAGCCCGCGTCTTATACAATGAGCAGTTCTTC. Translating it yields CSARKLARVLYNEQFF.

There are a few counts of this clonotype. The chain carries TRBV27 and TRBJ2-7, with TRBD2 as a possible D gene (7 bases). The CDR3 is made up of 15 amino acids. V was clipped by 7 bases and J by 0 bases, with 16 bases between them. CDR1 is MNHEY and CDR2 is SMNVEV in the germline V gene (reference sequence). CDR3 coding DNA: TGTGCCAGCAACACACAAGGGGGGGGCTCCTACGAGCAGTACTTC. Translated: CASNTQGGGSYEQYF.

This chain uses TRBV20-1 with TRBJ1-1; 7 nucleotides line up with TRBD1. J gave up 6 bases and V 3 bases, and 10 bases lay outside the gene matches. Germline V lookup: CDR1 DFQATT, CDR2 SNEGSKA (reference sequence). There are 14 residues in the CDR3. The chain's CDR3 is CSARETGTVAEAFF. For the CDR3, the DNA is TGCAGTGCTAGGGAGACAGGGACGGTCGCTGAAGCTTTCTTT.